One T cell receptor (beta chain) is described in this entry. The same CDR3 also results from other DNA sequences found in this sample. The CDR3 is made up of 14 amino acids. The V and J ends lost 1 base and 1 base respectively, with 7 bases between them. Looked up from germline, CDR1 is KGHSH and CDR2 is LQKENI. The sequenced template was cDNA made from the entire isolated RNA. Naive, central memory and regulatory T cell samples produced a mean of approximately 3.6 million reads. Using immunoSEQ multiplex PCR, the repertoire was profiled, and TCRdb retains in-frame clones only, with some absent. The sample holds 200,000 to 300,000 clones; roughly 70% are singletons and the top ten take approximately 0.053%. This entry comes from a study of beta chain features in type 1 diabetes.

This chain links TRBV18 with TRBJ2-5; no clear D. The receptor's source is a man in his thirties or forties in good health. The material sequenced was naive CD4+ T cells from blood. The CDR3 protein is CASSPRTAQETQYF. The CDR3 nucleotides read TGTGCCAGCTCACCACGGACGGCCCAAGAGACCCAGTACTTC. The entire variable domain, with the rest obtained from reference TRBV18 and TRBJ2-5, is as follows: NAGVMQNPRHLVRRRGQEARLRCSPMKGHSHVYWYRQLPEEGLKFMVYLQKENIIDESGMPKERFSAEFPKEGPSILRIQQVVRGDSAAYFCASSPRTAQETQYFGPGTRLLVL.